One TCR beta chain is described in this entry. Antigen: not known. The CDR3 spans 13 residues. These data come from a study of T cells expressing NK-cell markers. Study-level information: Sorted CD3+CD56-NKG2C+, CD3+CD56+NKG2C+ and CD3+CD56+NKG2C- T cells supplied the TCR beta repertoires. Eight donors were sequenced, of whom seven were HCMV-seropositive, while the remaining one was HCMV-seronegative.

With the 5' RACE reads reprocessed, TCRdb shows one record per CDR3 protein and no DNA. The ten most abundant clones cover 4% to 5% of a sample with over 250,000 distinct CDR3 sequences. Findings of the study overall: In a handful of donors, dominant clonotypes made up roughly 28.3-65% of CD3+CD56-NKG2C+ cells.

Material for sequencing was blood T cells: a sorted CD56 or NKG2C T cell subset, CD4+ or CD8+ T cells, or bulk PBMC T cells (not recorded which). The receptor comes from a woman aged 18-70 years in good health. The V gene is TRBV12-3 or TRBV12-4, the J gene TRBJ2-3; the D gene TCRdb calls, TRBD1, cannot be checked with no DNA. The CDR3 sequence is CASSWTNADTQYF.